This TCR beta chain derives from a study of cytomegalovirus exposure and HLA in healthy donors. Broader study findings: Presence/absence comparisons presumed near-even sequencing depth among donors.

As regards this clone: The antigen remains unidentified.

The PCR ran on 60 Vbeta and 13 Jbeta primers. Produced via immunoSEQ multiplex PCR; TCRdb's table is partial and in-frame only. The sample shows approximately 150,000 clones, over 70% of them seen only once. Among the donors, all were healthy bone marrow donors. This CDR3 region has 15 residues. V trimming: 3 bases; J trimming: 2 bases; junction bases outside the gene matches: 2. The V gene's germline CDR1 is KGHSH and CDR2 LQKENI. Sequenced sample: PBMCs. The rearrangement uses TRBV18 and TRBJ2-1, with 9 bases identical to TRBD2. The clonotype originates from a male donor in good health and CMV-seronegative. CDR3 sequence (DNA): TGTGCCAGCTCACCCGGCGGGGGGGCCTACAATGAGCAGTTCTTC. The encoded protein is CASSPGGGAYNEQFF.